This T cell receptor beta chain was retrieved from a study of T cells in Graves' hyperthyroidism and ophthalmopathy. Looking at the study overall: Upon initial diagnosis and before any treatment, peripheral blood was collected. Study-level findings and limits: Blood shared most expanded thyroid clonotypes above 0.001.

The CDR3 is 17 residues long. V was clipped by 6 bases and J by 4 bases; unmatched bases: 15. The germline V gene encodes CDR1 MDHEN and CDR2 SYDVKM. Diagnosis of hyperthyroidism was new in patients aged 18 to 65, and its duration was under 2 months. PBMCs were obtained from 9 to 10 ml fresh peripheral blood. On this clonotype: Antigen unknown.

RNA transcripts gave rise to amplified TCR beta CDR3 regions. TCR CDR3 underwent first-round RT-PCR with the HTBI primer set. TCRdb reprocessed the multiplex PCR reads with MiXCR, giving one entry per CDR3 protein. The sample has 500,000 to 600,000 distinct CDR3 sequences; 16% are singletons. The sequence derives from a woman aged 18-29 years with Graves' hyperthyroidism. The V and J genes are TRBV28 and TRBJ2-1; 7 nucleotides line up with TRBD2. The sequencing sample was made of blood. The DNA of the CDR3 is TGTGCCAGCAGCCAGATGGCGGGAGAAAGGTTGTACAATGAGCAGTTCTTC. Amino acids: CASSQMAGERLYNEQFF.